One and the same sample provided the 20 T cell receptor beta chains below, sequenced in a study of blood T cell repertoires in COVID-19. Assay used: immunoSEQ multiplex PCR; TCRdb lists only in-frame clones, some missing. The sample contains some 190,000 clones, approximately 84% of which appear only once. Sequences were obtained from PBMCs or T cells enriched from blood (not recorded which). These TCRs come from a woman under 40 who had recovered from COVID-19.

The chain combines TRBV28 with TRBJ1-2; 7 positions match TRBD1. Germline V CDR1 and CDR2: MDHEN, SYDVKM. With 10 bases clipped from V and 1 base from J, the junction kept 6 bases outside the gene matches. This CDR3 comprises 13 residues. The CDR3 coding sequence is TGTGCCATATATGACAGGGTTAACTATGGCTACACCTTC. Translated: CAIYDRVNYGYTF.

CDR3 residues: CASSSIETQYF. CDR3 sequence (DNA): TGTGCCAGCAGTAGCATCGAGACCCAGTACTTC. The chain uses TRBV28 and TRBJ2-5; D gene unclear. This CDR3 comprises 11 residues. V dropped 5 bases and J dropped 5 bases, with 6 bases sitting between them. Germline V gene sequence: CDR1 MDHEN, CDR2 SYDVKM.

The V gene is TRBV10-3, the J gene TRBJ2-5, with TRBD1 identical over 8 bases. CDR1 is ENHRY, CDR2 SYGVKD, per germline. There are 15 residues in the CDR3. The J segment lost 4 bases and the V segment lost 0 bases, leaving 4 bases of the junction unmatched. The CDR3 loop reads CAISESRQGRETQYF. CDR3 sequence (DNA): TGTGCCATCAGTGAGTCCCGACAGGGGCGAGAGACCCAGTACTTC.

This clone has only one observation. CDR3: CASSLRLAGADEQFF. As DNA, the CDR3 is TGTGCCAGCAGTCTTCGACTAGCGGGAGCAGACGAGCAGTTCTTC. V and J are TRBV28 and TRBJ2-1, with TRBD2 matching 12 bases. This CDR3 is 15 amino acids long. The germline gives CDR1 MDHEN, CDR2 SYDVKM. After removal of 5 bases from V and 10 bases from J, the junction contained 9 bases not matched to a gene.

The chain carries TRBV5-6 and TRBJ1-5, with D unresolved. The CDR3 runs 15 residues. The germline V and J ends were trimmed by 2 bases and 5 bases, with 14 bases remaining between them. CDR1 and CDR2 from the germline V gene are SGHDT and YYEEEE. CDR3 in DNA: TGTGCCAGCAGCTTTCTAAACGGGAAAGATCAGCCCCAGCATTTT. This sequence encodes CASSFLNGKDQPQHF.

The V gene is TRBV23-1, the J gene TRBJ2-6; 8 bases fit TRBD1. TRBV23-1 is an open reading frame whose function is uncertain. The CDR3 extends over 17 amino acids. Trimming at V came to 6 bases and at J to 0 bases, leaving 7 bases not matched to a gene. This CDR3 reads CASRSDRGLSGANVLTF. In nucleotides, the CDR3 is TGCGCCAGCAGATCAGACAGGGGACTCTCTGGGGCCAACGTCCTGACTTTC.

This clone was counted a few times. The chain uses TRBV12-2 and TRBJ2-1; TRBD1 is the table's D call and was not checked against the DNA. TRBV12-2 is classified as a pseudogene. This CDR3 is 18 amino acids long. This CDR3 reads CASRSSPGFGKIYNEQFF. DNA for the CDR3: TGTGCAAGTCGCTCCTCACCAGGGTTTGGAAAGATCTACAATGAGCAGTTCTTC.

This chain joins TRBV9 and TRBJ1-6, with D possibly matching TRBD1 (6 bases). Looked up from germline, CDR1 is SGDLS and CDR2 is YYNGEE. The V end lost 0 bases, the J end lost 9 bases, and 19 bases lay between the germline ends. The CDR3 extends over 17 amino acids. CDR3 region: CASSVGGAGASGSPLHF. As DNA, the CDR3 is TGTGCCAGCAGCGTAGGAGGGGCAGGGGCCTCGGGTTCACCCCTCCACTTT.

V is TRBV5-1 and J is TRBJ1-1; 9 bases agree with TRBD1. CDR3 length equals 14 residues. V gave up 2 bases and J gave up 4 bases; unmatched junction bases: 3. Germline CDR1 SGHRS, CDR2 YFSETQ. CDR3 sequence reads: CASSFLDRGTEAFF. In DNA form, the CDR3 reads TGCGCCAGCAGCTTTTTGGACAGGGGCACTGAAGCTTTCTTT. The variable domain in full, completed from reference TRBV5-1 and TRBJ1-1, reads KAGVTQTPRYLIKTRGQQVTLSCSPISGHRSVSWYQQTPGQGLQFLFEYFSETQRNKGNFPGRFSGRQFSNSRSEMNVSTLELGDSALYLCASSFLDRGTEAFFGQGTRLTVV.

V is TRBV19 and J is TRBJ1-2; 7 bases agree with TRBD1. After removal of 7 bases from V and 5 bases from J, the junction contained 13 bases not matched to a gene. This CDR3 is built from 15 residues. Germline V lookup: CDR1 LNHDA, CDR2 SQIVND (reference sequence). The CDR3 loop reads CASIDGTVGTYGYTF. Here the CDR3 DNA reads TGTGCCAGTATTGACGGGACAGTGGGGACGTATGGCTACACCTTC. Drawing the rest from reference TRBV19 and TRBJ1-2, the complete variable domain is DGGITQSPKYLFRKEGQNVTLSCEQNLNHDAMYWYRQDPGQGLRLIYYSQIVNDFQKGDIAEGYSVSREKKESFPLTVTSAQKNPTAFYLCASIDGTVGTYGYTFGSGTRLTVV.

This chain uses TRBV25-1 with TRBJ2-3; unclear D gene. The CDR3 is made up of 15 amino acids. The V and J ends lost 5 bases and 6 bases respectively, with 18 bases between them. Germline CDR1 reads MGHDK; CDR2 reads SYGVNS. The CDR3 DNA reads TGTGCCAGCAGTCCTATCAGGCCCAATTTGGATACGCAGTATTTT. This codes for CASSPIRPNLDTQYF.

The chain uses TRBV21-1 and TRBJ1-1. TRBV21-1 has pseudogene status. This CDR3 has 15 residues. In nucleotides, the CDR3 is TGTGCCAGCAGCAAAGCGTCGGGTAGGAGCACTGAAGCTTTCTTT. This gives the protein CASSKASGRSTEAFF.

The chain recombines TRBV3-1 (or the pseudogene TRBV3-2) with TRBJ2-1, with D perhaps matching TRBD2 (6 bases). CDR1 is LGHDT, CDR2 YNNKEL, per germline (reference sequence). This CDR3 spans 16 amino acids. Trimming removed 4 bases from V and 5 bases from J, with 18 bases in between. Here the CDR3 reads CASSPIRLATDNEQFF. DNA of the CDR3: TGTGCCAGCAGCCCCATCAGGCTAGCGACGGACAATGAGCAGTTCTTC.

This CDR3 reads CASSFTRDRGGGYTF. The CDR3 DNA reads TGTGCCAGCAGCTTTACCCGGGACAGGGGGGGCGGCTACACCTTC. This sequence joins TRBV5-4 and TRBJ1-2; 11 bases agree with TRBD1. V lost 2 bases and J lost 8; bases outside the gene matches: 8. CDR1 is SGHNT, CDR2 YYREEE, per germline (reference sequence). There are 15 residues in the CDR3.

Note on this clone: Other DNA sequences from this sample encode an identical CDR3 as well. This chain links TRBV9 with TRBJ1-1; D might be TRBD1 (5 bases). Germline values: CDR1 SGDLS, CDR2 YYNGEE. This CDR3 is built from 13 residues. V dropped 3 bases and J dropped 1 base, with 7 bases sitting between them. CDR3 in amino acids: CASSATANTEAFF. CDR3 DNA sequence: TGTGCCAGCAGCGCGACAGCGAACACTGAAGCTTTCTTT.

The chain uses TRBV7-2 and TRBJ2-2; the match to TRBD2 covers 11 bases. The CDR3 has 17 residues. From germline, CDR1 is SGHTA and CDR2 FQGNSA. Trimming cost V 1 base and J 4 bases; bases outside gene matches: 5. The CDR3, as DNA: TGTGCCAGCAGCTTAGGCCTAGCGGGGGGTACCACCGGGGAGCTGTTTTTT. This sequence encodes CASSLGLAGGTTGELFF.

The chain uses TRBV30 and TRBJ1-1; D is undetermined. This CDR3 has 13 residues. Germline CDR1 and CDR2: GTSNPN and SVGIG (reference sequence). V was cut by 5 bases and J by 3 bases, with 13 bases left in between. The CDR3 reads CAWVKETDTEAFF. CDR3 DNA sequence: TGTGCCTGGGTGAAGGAGACCGACACTGAAGCTTTCTTT.

This clone was counted only a few times. J is TRBJ1-2 and V is TRBV6-1, with TRBD1 identical over 7 bases. The CDR3 length is 14 residues. Germline V gene lookup returns CDR1 MNHNS and CDR2 SASEGT. The V gene end was trimmed by 1 base and the J gene end by 3 bases; junction bases not matched to a gene: 2. CDR3 residues: CASSEGQGYYGYTF. The CDR3 coding sequence is TGTGCCAGCAGTGAAGGACAGGGATACTATGGCTACACCTTC.

This sequence joins TRBV5-8 and TRBJ2-7; TRBD1 is a possible D gene (6 bases). The CDR3 sequence is 16 residues long. The germline CDR1 and CDR2 sequences are SGHTS and YDEGEE. V lost 1 base, J lost 2 bases, and 16 bases lay in between. The CDR3 DNA is TGTGCCAGCAGCTTGAGAGGGGGAACAGGGACCTACGAGCAGTACTTC. Protein sequence: CASSLRGGTGTYEQYF.

The sample holds a few counts of this clone. V usage is TRBV3-1 (or the pseudogene TRBV3-2) and J usage is TRBJ2-6, with TRBD2 as a possible D gene (5 bases). Germline V gene lookup returns CDR1 LGHDT and CDR2 YNNKEL (reference sequence). V gave up 3 bases and J gave up 4 bases, with 13 bases separating them. This CDR3 has 16 residues. The CDR3 region is CASSQGEGSGANVLTF. The CDR3 DNA follows: TGTGCCAGCAGCCAGGGAGAAGGGTCAGGGGCCAACGTCCTGACTTTC.